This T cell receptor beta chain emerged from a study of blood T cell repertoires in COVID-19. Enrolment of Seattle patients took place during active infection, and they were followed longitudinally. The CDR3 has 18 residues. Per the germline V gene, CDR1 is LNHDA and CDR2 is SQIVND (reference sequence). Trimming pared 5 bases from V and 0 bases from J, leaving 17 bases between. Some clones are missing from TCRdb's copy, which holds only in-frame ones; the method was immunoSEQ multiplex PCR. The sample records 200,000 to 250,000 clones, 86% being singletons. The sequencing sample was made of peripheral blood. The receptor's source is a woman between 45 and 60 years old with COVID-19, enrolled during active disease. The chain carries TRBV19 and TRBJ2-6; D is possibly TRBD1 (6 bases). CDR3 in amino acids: CASSYFGQRGSGANVLTF. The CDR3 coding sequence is TGTGCCAGTAGTTATTTCGGACAGAGGGGCTCTGGGGCCAACGTCCTGACTTTC.